Shown below are 10 T cell receptor beta chains from a single sample sequenced in a study of vaccination and CD4 T cells after COVID-19. Noted treatment: approximately 10-day PBMC culture with coronavirus spike peptide pools or control peptides (ViraFEST assay). The unexposed donor gave CD4+ T cells before the COVID-19 pandemic (2011-2018). These TCRs' antigens remain unknown. The Oncomine TCR Beta short-read assay sequenced DNA from cultured CD4+ T cells. TCRdb re-derived calls from the PCR reads in MiXCR, one entry per CDR3 protein. The sample lists 2,500 to 3,000 distinct CDR3 sequences, just under 40% occurring once. Sequencing was done on a sample of CD4+ T cells from blood, cultured in vitro. These receptors were collected from a human donor in good health.

The J gene is TRBJ1-2, the V gene TRBV20-1; perhaps TRBD1 as D (5 bases). This CDR3 contains 12 residues. Deletions cut 6 bases from V and 5 bases from J, with 13 bases between. Germline CDR1 and CDR2: DFQATT and SNEGSKA (reference sequence). CDR3 in DNA: TGCAGTGCCCTGACCAGGGTTTATGGCTACACCTTC. It yields the protein CSALTRVYGYTF.

This chain joins TRBV2 and TRBJ2-1, with 11 bases matching TRBD2. The germline CDR1 and CDR2 sequences are SNHLY and FYNNEI. There are 13 residues in the CDR3. Trimming removed 10 bases from V and 5 bases from J; junction bases left unmatched: 4. Written as DNA, the CDR3 is TGTGCCACCCGACTAGCGGGGAACAATGAGCAGTTCTTC. This encodes CATRLAGNNEQFF. Variable domain in full (rest from reference TRBV2 and TRBJ2-1): EPEVTQTPSHQVTQMGQEVILRCVPISNHLYFYWYRQILGQKVEFLVSFYNNEISEKSEIFDDQFSVERPDGSNFTLKIRSTKLEDSAMYFCATRLAGNNEQFFGPGTRLTVL.

The rearrangement joins TRBV18 to TRBJ1-2; 8 bases line up with TRBD1. CDR3 length: 15 amino acids. The ends lost 3 bases at V and 2 bases at J; junction bases unmatched: 5. The germline gives CDR1 KGHSH, CDR2 LQKENI. Here the CDR3 DNA reads TGTGCCAGCTCACCTATGACAGGGGAGAACTATGGCTACACCTTC. It yields the protein CASSPMTGENYGYTF. Supplemented by reference TRBV18 and TRBJ1-2, the full variable domain reads NAGVMQNPRHLVRRRGQEARLRCSPMKGHSHVYWYRQLPEEGLKFMVYLQKENIIDESGMPKERFSAEFPKEGPSILRIQQVVRGDSAAYFCASSPMTGENYGYTFGSGTRLTVV.

A few counts support this clonotype. J is TRBJ1-1 and V is TRBV7-3, with D maybe TRBD1 (6 bases). CDR1 and CDR2 from the germline V gene are SGHTA and FQGTGA. The CDR3 runs 14 residues. The V end lost 6 bases, the J end lost 4 bases, and 15 bases lay between the germline ends. The CDR3 is CASSVKGGVTEAFF. The CDR3 nucleotides are TGTGCCAGCAGTGTAAAAGGGGGAGTCACTGAAGCTTTCTTT.

Here the CDR3 DNA reads TGTGCCAGTAGTATTAGCTCTGGGGCCAACGTCCTGACTTTC. Its translation: CASSISSGANVLTF. The chain uses TRBV19 and TRBJ2-6; D is unresolved. Trimming left V 3 bases short and J 0 bases short, with 3 bases between. The CDR3 runs 14 residues. The germline CDR1 and CDR2 sequences are LNHDA and SQIVND (reference sequence).

This clonotype has more than one count but fewer than ten. The V gene is TRBV24-1, the J gene TRBJ2-3; no reliable D call. The CDR3 runs 14 residues. Between the trimmed V and J ends, which lost 1 base and 2 bases, there was a span of 6 bases. The germline CDR1 and CDR2 sequences are KGHDR and SFDVKD. CDR3 in amino acids: CATSDLGVTDTQYF. The CDR3, as DNA: TGTGCCACCAGTGATTTAGGAGTCACAGATACGCAGTATTTT.

This clonotype was detected a few times. The V call is TRBV6-4, the J call TRBJ2-3; no clear D. Trimming removed 3 bases at V and 1 base at J, with 11 bases between. This CDR3 has 15 residues. Germline values: CDR1 MRHNA, CDR2 SNTAGT. The CDR3 here is CASSELGQGTDTQYF. The CDR3 DNA reads as TGTGCCAGCAGTGAACTCGGCCAGGGCACAGATACGCAGTATTTT.

This clonotype was detected only a few times. The chain is built from TRBV7-2 and TRBJ1-5, with D maybe TRBD1 (5 bases). The length of the CDR3 is 13 residues. The V gene lost 3 bases and the J gene lost 7 bases, with 10 bases spanning the gap. Per germline, CDR1 SGHTA and CDR2 FQGNSA. As DNA, the CDR3 is TGTGCCAGCAGCTTGGGGGGTGGCCAGCCCCAGCATTTT. It yields the protein CASSLGGGQPQHF.

There are a few counts of this clonotype. This chain uses TRBV7-3 with TRBJ1-1; no definite D call. The V and J ends lost 6 bases and 1 base respectively, with 12 bases between them. CDR1 is SGHTA and CDR2 is FQGTGA in the germline V gene. The CDR3 covers 14 residues. The CDR3 sequence is CASSPYAGNTEAFF. As DNA, the CDR3 is TGTGCCAGCAGTCCATACGCCGGGAACACTGAAGCTTTCTTT.

The chain recombines TRBV4-2 with TRBJ2-5; the D gene is possibly TRBD2 (5 bases). V gave up 0 bases and J gave up 5 bases, with 16 bases separating them. The CDR3 runs to 16 residues. Germline CDR1 and CDR2: LGHNA and YNFKEQ. This chain's CDR3 is CASSQDPRRADETQYF. DNA of the CDR3: TGTGCCAGCAGCCAAGATCCACGGCGGGCCGACGAGACCCAGTACTTC.